The 11 T cell receptor beta chains listed next were all sequenced from one sample in a study of shared T cell receptors in the human thymus. Only in-frame clones appear in the TCRdb table, and some are missing; sequencing was by immunoSEQ multiplex PCR. The table includes approximately 400,000 clones, about 95% detected once. The sample was thymocytes. The receptors originated from a human donor.

V gene TRBV28 combines with J gene TRBJ1-1; 9 positions match TRBD1. The germline gives CDR1 MDHEN, CDR2 SYDVKM. The CDR3 covers 17 residues. Unmatched junction bases numbered 10, after V lost 3 bases and J lost 2 bases. The CDR3 protein is CASSFTDRGRDNTEAFF. For the CDR3, the DNA is TGTGCCAGCAGTTTCACCGACAGGGGGAGGGACAACACTGAAGCTTTCTTT.

This clone appeared a single time. The chain couples TRBV9 to TRBJ2-3; D might be TRBD2 (6 bases). V was shortened by 0 bases and J by 3 bases, with 20 bases between the two germline ends. Per the germline V gene, CDR1 is SGDLS and CDR2 is YYNGEE. The CDR3 length is 18 residues. CDR3 residues: CASSVDAGLHRRTDTQYF. CDR3 sequence (DNA): TGTGCCAGCAGCGTAGACGCGGGATTACATAGAAGAACAGATACGCAGTATTTT.

The V call is TRBV27, the J call TRBJ1-4, with D unclear. The CDR3 length is 15 residues. The germline V gene has CDR1 MNHEY and CDR2 SMNVEV (reference sequence). Trimming pared 3 bases from V and 0 bases from J, leaving 8 bases between. This CDR3 is CASSFGVATNEKLFF. The CDR3 DNA sequence: TGTGCCAGCAGTTTTGGGGTTGCAACTAATGAAAAACTGTTTTTT. Full variable domain (outside the CDR3, taken from reference TRBV27 and TRBJ1-4): EAQVTQNPRYLITVTGKKLTVTCSQNMNHEYMSWYRQDPGLGLRQIYYSMNVEVTDKGDVPEGYKVSRKEKRNFPLILESPSPNQTSLYFCASSFGVATNEKLFFGSGTQLSVL.

V is TRBV28 and J is TRBJ2-7, with 13 bases fitting TRBD2. The CDR3 has 19 amino acids. V was clipped by 3 bases and J by 1 base; unmatched bases: 12. Germline CDR1 is MDHEN and CDR2 is SYDVKM. The CDR3 here is CASSLGTSGINMGSYEQYF. DNA of the CDR3: TGTGCCAGCAGTTTGGGGACTAGCGGGATAAATATGGGGTCCTACGAGCAGTACTTC. The full variable domain, in which reference TRBV28 and TRBJ2-7 provide the parts outside the CDR3, is DVKVTQSSRYLVKRTGEKVFLECVQDMDHENMFWYRQDPGLGLRLIYFSYDVKMKEKGDIPEGYSVSREKKERFSLILESASTNQTSMYLCASSLGTSGINMGSYEQYFGPGTRLTVT.

V gene TRBV27 combines with J gene TRBJ2-3, with TRBD2 matching over 8 bases. The V and J ends lost 6 bases and 2 bases, in that order; junction bases with no gene match: 10. Germline-derived CDR1 and CDR2 are MNHEY and SMNVEV (reference sequence). The CDR3 totals 16 residues. Written as DNA, the CDR3 is TGTGCCAGCAGCCGTCCCGGGACTAGATCCACAGATACGCAGTATTTT. This sequence encodes CASSRPGTRSTDTQYF.

V usage is TRBV6-5 and J usage is TRBJ2-7; D gene uncertain. The CDR3 length is 14 residues. Trimming left V 5 bases short and J 1 base short, with 12 bases between. In germline, CDR1 is MNHEY, CDR2 SVGAGI. CDR3 in DNA: TGTGCCAGCAGTCCTTGGTCAGCTTCCTACGAGCAGTACTTC. Protein product: CASSPWSASYEQYF.

The chain combines TRBV28 with TRBJ2-3; D unclear. Trimming took 2 bases from V and 1 from J, leaving 13 bases between them. The germline gives CDR1 MDHEN, CDR2 SYDVKM. This CDR3 has 16 residues. Written as DNA, the CDR3 is TGTGCCAGCAGTTTAAGGAATAGCAGCCGCACAGATACGCAGTATTTT. Amino acids: CASSLRNSSRTDTQYF.

This rearrangement joins TRBV19 to TRBJ1-1, with D possibly TRBD1 on 5 matching bases. Germline V gene lookup returns CDR1 LNHDA and CDR2 SQIVND (reference sequence). V was trimmed by 9 bases and J by 11 bases, leaving 19 bases between them. This CDR3 contains 12 residues. CDR3 sequence (DNA): TGTGCCAGCCAACATGGTGGGAAGGGGGCTTTCTTT. Translating it yields CASQHGGKGAFF.

V and J are TRBV27 and TRBJ2-3, with D possibly matching TRBD1 (5 bases). The V end lost 3 bases, the J end lost 0 bases, and 16 bases lay between the germline ends. Germline assignment: CDR1 MNHEY and CDR2 SMNVEV (reference sequence). This CDR3 comprises 17 residues. The CDR3 region is CASSFSNRITSTDTQYF. In DNA, the CDR3 is TGTGCCAGCAGTTTCTCAAACAGGATAACTAGCACAGATACGCAGTATTTT.

This clone was counted a few times. The chain is built from TRBV28 and TRBJ1-2; 8 bases are a match to TRBD1. The germline V gene encodes CDR1 MDHEN and CDR2 SYDVKM. Germline trimming cut 8 bases from V and 4 bases from J; bases unmatched to any gene: 6. The length of the CDR3 is 13 residues. The CDR3 is CASGWTGSYGYTF. In DNA, the CDR3 is TGTGCCAGCGGTTGGACAGGGAGCTATGGCTACACCTTC.

This chain joins TRBV5-1 and TRBJ1-4; 12 bases agree with TRBD1. Trimming at V came to 0 bases and at J to 7 bases, leaving 4 bases not matched to a gene. This CDR3 contains 16 residues. Germline CDR1 reads SGHRS; CDR2 reads YFSETQ. CDR3: CASSLVPGQGAEKLFF. The CDR3 bases are TGCGCCAGCAGCTTGGTCCCGGGACAGGGGGCTGAAAAACTGTTTTTT.